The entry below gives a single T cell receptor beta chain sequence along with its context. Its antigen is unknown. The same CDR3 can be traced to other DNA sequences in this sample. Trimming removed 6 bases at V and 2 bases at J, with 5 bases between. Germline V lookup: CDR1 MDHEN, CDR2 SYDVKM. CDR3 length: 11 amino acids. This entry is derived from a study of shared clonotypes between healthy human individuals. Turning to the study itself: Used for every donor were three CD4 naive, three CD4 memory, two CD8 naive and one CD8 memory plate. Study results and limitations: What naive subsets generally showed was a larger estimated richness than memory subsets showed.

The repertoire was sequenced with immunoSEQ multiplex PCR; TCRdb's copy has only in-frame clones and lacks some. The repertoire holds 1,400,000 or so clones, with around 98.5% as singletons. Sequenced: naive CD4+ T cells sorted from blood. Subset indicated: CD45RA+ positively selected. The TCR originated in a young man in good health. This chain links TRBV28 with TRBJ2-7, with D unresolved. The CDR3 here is CASSQTYEQYF. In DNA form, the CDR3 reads TGTGCCAGCAGCCAAACCTACGAGCAGTACTTC.